The next 2 T cell receptor beta chains were all read from a single sample in a study of blood T cell repertoires in COVID-19. Only in-frame clones appear in the TCRdb table, and some are missing; sequencing was by immunoSEQ multiplex PCR. The data contain over 450,000 clones, 85% to 90% of them singletons. The specimen sequenced was peripheral blood. The receptors stem from a woman between 50 and 59 years old with COVID-19, enrolled during active disease.

This chain uses TRBV2 with TRBJ1-2; the D is unclear. V lost 7 bases to trimming and J lost 2 bases, with 14 bases between them. The CDR3 consists of 14 residues. Germline V gives CDR1 SNHLY, CDR2 FYNNEI. For the CDR3, the DNA is TGTGCCAGCATCCTTGGGCGCGCAAACTATGGCTACACCTTC. This gives the protein CASILGRANYGYTF.

This clone was found once. The chain recombines TRBV29-1 with TRBJ1-1; D remains ambiguous. Trimming removed 3 bases from V and 0 bases from J, with 17 bases in between. This CDR3 spans 16 amino acids. The germline gives CDR1 SQVTM, CDR2 ANQGSEA. DNA for the CDR3: TGCAGCGTTGAGCAGCGGTTAGCCCGGCTGAACACTGAAGCTTTCTTT. Its protein product is CSVEQRLARLNTEAFF.